This section outlines one T cell receptor beta chain sequence together with its context. The data are from a study of control samples from healthy donors and cancer patients. With 2 bases clipped from V and 6 bases from J, the junction kept 6 bases outside the gene matches. Germline V gene lookup returns CDR1 SEHNR and CDR2 FQNEAQ (reference sequence). This CDR3 is built from 15 residues. Sequenced by immunoSEQ multiplex PCR; TCRdb stores in-frame clones only, minus some. The sample yields about 160,000 clones, roughly 94% seen once. Material for sequencing was PBMCs. This clonotype was obtained from a man aged 55 to 70 with colorectal cancer. The gene calls are TRBV7-9 and TRBJ1-2; 10 nucleotides agree with TRBD1. The CDR3 loop reads CASSLPQGQGNGYTF. CDR3 sequence (DNA): TGTGCCAGCAGCTTACCCCAGGGACAGGGGAATGGCTACACCTTC.